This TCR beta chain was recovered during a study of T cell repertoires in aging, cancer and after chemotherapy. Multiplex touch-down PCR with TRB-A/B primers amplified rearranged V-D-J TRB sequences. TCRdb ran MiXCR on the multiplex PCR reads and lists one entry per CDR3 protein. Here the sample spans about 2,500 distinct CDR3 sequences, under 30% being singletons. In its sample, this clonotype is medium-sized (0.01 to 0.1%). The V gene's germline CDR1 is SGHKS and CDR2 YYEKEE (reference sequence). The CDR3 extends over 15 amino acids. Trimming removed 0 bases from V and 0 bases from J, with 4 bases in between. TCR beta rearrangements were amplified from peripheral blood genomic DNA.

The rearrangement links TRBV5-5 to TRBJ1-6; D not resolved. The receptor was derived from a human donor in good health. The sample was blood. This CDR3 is CASSLGISYNSPLHF. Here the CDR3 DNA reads TGTGCCAGCAGCTTGGGGATCTCCTATAATTCACCCCTCCACTTT.